The 29 T cell receptor beta chains presented below share a single source sample, sequenced in a study of OX40 agonist ivuxolimab in advanced cancers. Sequenced by immunoSEQ multiplex PCR; TCRdb stores in-frame clones only, minus some. The table shows 67,000 or so clones, with about 85% occurring only once. Sample: CD4+ or CD8+ T cells sorted from blood, taken in a trial of the OX40 agonist ivuxolimab. These receptors came from an adult with an advanced solid tumor such as melanoma, head and neck, liver or kidney cancer.

The chain employs TRBV13 and TRBJ1-1; D might be TRBD1 (5 bases). CDR3 length: 16 amino acids. CDR1 and CDR2 (germline): PRHDT, FYEKMQ (reference sequence). V was pared by 5 bases and J by 4 bases, with 20 bases between. CDR3 protein: CASSTSGRVGGTEAFF. In nucleotides, the CDR3 is TGTGCCAGCAGCACCTCCGGAAGGGTTGGGGGCACTGAAGCTTTCTTT.

The J gene is TRBJ2-7, the V gene TRBV5-1; D possibly corresponds to TRBD1 (5 bases). With 3 bases removed from V and 1 base from J, the gap between germline ends came to 8 bases. Germline CDR1 reads SGHRS; CDR2 reads YFSETQ. This CDR3 is built from 13 residues. The DNA for the CDR3 is TGCGCCAGCAGCTCGGACATTTCCTACGAGCAGTACTTC. This encodes CASSSDISYEQYF.

This chain joins TRBV15 and TRBJ2-7; maybe TRBD1 (6 bases). Germline V gene data show CDR1 as LNHNV and CDR2 as YYDKDF (reference sequence). The V and J ends lost 0 bases and 3 bases respectively, with 27 bases between them. This CDR3 is built from 20 residues. CDR3 sequence: CATSRDIQGSWGNPSYEQYF. Written as DNA, the CDR3 is TGTGCCACCAGCAGAGATATCCAGGGGTCTTGGGGCAACCCTAGCTACGAGCAGTACTTC.

The chain combines TRBV7-9 with TRBJ1-1; 7 bases agree with TRBD1. Germline CDR1 reads SEHNR; CDR2 reads FQNEAQ (reference sequence). The junction had 5 bases not matched to a gene; V was cut back by 4 bases and J by 0 bases. The CDR3 extends over 15 amino acids. The CDR3 sequence is CASSSSGTVNTEAFF. The DNA of the CDR3 is TGTGCCAGCAGCTCTTCCGGGACAGTGAACACTGAAGCTTTCTTT.

This clone was detected once. The chain uses TRBV6-4 and TRBJ2-1; D is uncertain. Germline assignment: CDR1 MRHNA and CDR2 SNTAGT. This CDR3 is built from 13 residues. V shed 3 bases and J shed 5 bases, with 8 bases lying between them. The CDR3 coding sequence is TGTGCCAGCAGTGAAAGGACGCACAATGAGCAGTTCTTC. Encoded protein: CASSERTHNEQFF.

The chain recombines TRBV5-1 with TRBJ2-3; D is possibly TRBD1 or TRBD2 (5 bases each). This CDR3 contains 16 residues. The germline V gene encodes CDR1 SGHRS and CDR2 YFSETQ. Trimming took off 1 base at V and 2 bases at J, with 14 bases between the two ends. The CDR3 nucleotides are TGCGCCAGCAGCTTGAGTACGGGACCTTCCACAGATACGCAGTATTTT. Protein sequence: CASSLSTGPSTDTQYF.

This rearrangement joins TRBV9 to TRBJ2-2; 11 bases fit TRBD2. Germline CDR1 and CDR2: SGDLS and YYNGEE. CDR3 length equals 16 residues. J was trimmed by 4 bases and V by 0 bases; bases with no gene match: 2. The CDR3 DNA is TGTGCCAGCAGCGTAGGACTAGCGGGAAGCACCGGGGAGCTGTTTTTT. Its translation: CASSVGLAGSTGELFF.

The rearrangement joins TRBV27 to TRBJ2-1, with TRBD2 identical over 14 bases. The CDR3 covers 16 residues. Trimming took 9 bases from V and 6 from J; bases not matched to a gene: 10. CDR1 and CDR2 (germline): MNHEY, SMNVEV (reference sequence). CDR3 in DNA: TGTGCCAGGATGGGGACTAGCGGGAGCTCGGGCAATGAGCAGTTCTTC. This sequence encodes CARMGTSGSSGNEQFF.

The sample holds one count of this clone. The chain is built from TRBV5-8 and TRBJ2-7; no definite D call. Trimming left V 4 bases short and J 2 bases short, with 13 bases between. CDR1 is SGHTS and CDR2 is YDEGEE in the germline V gene. The CDR3 runs 14 residues. CDR3 amino acids: CASSPATYTYEQYF. CDR3 DNA sequence: TGTGCCAGCAGCCCAGCAACTTATACCTACGAGCAGTACTTC. Based on the CDR3 plus reference TRBV5-8 and TRBJ2-7, the full variable domain is EAGVTQSPTHLIKTRGQQATLRCSPISGHTSVYWYQQALGLGLQFLLWYDEGEERNRGNFPPRFSGRQFPNYSSELNVNALELEDSALYLCASSPATYTYEQYFGPGTRLTVT.

This chain joins TRBV5-6 and TRBJ1-3; TRBD1 matches at 7 bases. V lost 4 bases, J lost 2 bases, and 6 bases stayed unmatched. The CDR3 loop spans 15 amino acids. The germline CDR1 and CDR2 sequences are SGHDT and YYEEEE. The CDR3 DNA follows: TGTGCCAGCAGCCTGGGGGACAGTACTGGAAACACCATATATTTT. Translated, it gives CASSLGDSTGNTIYF.

This clone came up once. The chain couples TRBV19 to TRBJ2-2, with 8 bases that match TRBD1. The CDR3 sequence is 16 residues long. V lost 4 bases and J lost 2; bases outside the gene matches: 6. The germline V gene has CDR1 LNHDA and CDR2 SQIVND (reference sequence). The CDR3 spells CASSSIPGGNTGELFF. CDR3 nucleotides: TGTGCCAGTAGTAGTATCCCAGGGGGCAACACCGGGGAGCTGTTTTTT.

This clone showed up just once. The chain has TRBV7-2 and TRBJ2-7, with 10 nucleotides matching TRBD1. Looked up from germline, CDR1 is SGHTA and CDR2 is FQGNSA. The CDR3 is 16 amino acids. Trimming took 5 bases from V and 4 from J; bases not matched to a gene: 11. The chain's CDR3 is CASSPRAGTGVYEQYF. In DNA form, the CDR3 reads TGTGCCAGCAGCCCTAGGGCCGGGACAGGGGTTTACGAGCAGTACTTC.

The chain carries TRBV30 and TRBJ2-2, with unresolved D. The CDR3 is 13 residues long. V shed 4 bases and J shed 1 base, with 7 bases lying between them. Germline lookup yields CDR1 GTSNPN and CDR2 SVGIG (reference sequence). CDR3 in amino acids: CAWMAGNTGELFF. In DNA form, the CDR3 reads TGTGCCTGGATGGCAGGGAACACCGGGGAGCTGTTTTTT.

V is TRBV6-5 and J is TRBJ2-7; 10 nucleotides agree with TRBD2. This CDR3 region has 14 residues. Germline trimming cut 6 bases from V and 5 bases from J; bases unmatched to any gene: 7. CDR1 and CDR2 (germline): MNHEY, SVGAGI. This CDR3 reads CASRSSGRANEQYF. The CDR3 DNA is TGTGCCAGCAGGTCAAGCGGGAGGGCCAACGAGCAGTACTTC.

This chain links TRBV19 with TRBJ2-1, with a tentative D call TRBD1 (5 bases). The germline V and J ends were trimmed by 0 bases and 0 bases, with 9 bases remaining between them. Germline V gene data show CDR1 as LNHDA and CDR2 as SQIVND (reference sequence). The length of the CDR3 is 16 residues. CDR3 region: CASSIDGASSYNEQFF. The CDR3 DNA follows: TGTGCCAGTAGTATAGATGGGGCGAGCTCCTACAATGAGCAGTTCTTC.

V usage is TRBV28 and J usage is TRBJ2-7; the match to TRBD2 covers 15 bases. The J segment lost 6 bases and the V segment lost 6 bases, leaving 24 bases of the junction unmatched. Germline lookup yields CDR1 MDHEN and CDR2 SYDVKM. The CDR3 is made up of 21 amino acids. Written as DNA, the CDR3 is TGTGCCAGCAGCTTACTCACATTCCGGGGCAGGACTAGCGGGAGGGCCGCCGAGCAGTACTTC. Translating gives CASSLLTFRGRTSGRAAEQYF. Looking up the rest from reference TRBV28 and TRBJ2-7 gives the full variable domain: DVKVTQSSRYLVKRTGEKVFLECVQDMDHENMFWYRQDPGLGLRLIYFSYDVKMKEKGDIPEGYSVSREKKERFSLILESASTNQTSMYLCASSLLTFRGRTSGRAAEQYFGPGTRLTVT.

V usage is TRBV7-9 and J usage is TRBJ2-1; tentative D call: TRBD1 (5 bases). The CDR3 loop spans 15 amino acids. Trimming pared 4 bases from V and 0 bases from J, leaving 10 bases between. The germline CDR1 and CDR2 sequences are SEHNR and FQNEAQ (reference sequence). The CDR3 is CASSYTGSSYNEQFF. The CDR3 DNA sequence: TGTGCCAGCAGCTATACAGGTAGCTCCTACAATGAGCAGTTCTTC. Together with reference TRBV7-9 and TRBJ2-1, the CDR3 gives the full variable domain: DTGVSQNPRHKITKRGQNVTFRCDPISEHNRLYWYRQTLGQGPEFLTYFQNEAQLEKSRLLSDRFSAERPKGSFSTLEIQRTEQGDSAMYLCASSYTGSSYNEQFFGPGTRLTVL.

This chain joins TRBV9 and TRBJ1-4; the D gene is possibly TRBD1 (5 bases). The CDR3 totals 14 residues. V was clipped by 2 bases and J by 2 bases, with 7 bases between them. Germline V gene sequence: CDR1 SGDLS, CDR2 YYNGEE. The CDR3: CASSVGGTNEKLFF. The CDR3 DNA sequence: TGTGCCAGCAGCGTCGGGGGTACTAATGAAAAACTGTTTTTT.

DNA of the CDR3: TGTGCCAGCAGCCCGAGTGGGGGTTCGGCTCGCGAGCAGTACTTC. As protein: CASSPSGGSAREQYF. The chain joins TRBV9 to TRBJ2-7; tentatively, D is TRBD1 or TRBD2 (5 bases each). The length of the CDR3 is 15 residues. The V gene's germline CDR1 is SGDLS and CDR2 YYNGEE. Trimming cost V 4 bases and J 6 bases, with 20 bases left between them.

This chain joins TRBV4-3 and TRBJ2-3; 11 bases are shared with TRBD2. Germline loops: CDR1 LGHNA, CDR2 YSLEER. Trimming cost V 1 base and J 0 bases; bases outside gene matches: 3. The CDR3 totals 17 residues. The CDR3 spells CASSQGLAGSSTDTQYF. The CDR3 bases are TGCGCCAGCAGCCAAGGACTAGCGGGGTCTAGCACAGATACGCAGTATTTT.

This chain uses TRBV12-5 with TRBJ2-3, with TRBD2 identical over 7 bases. The germline gives CDR1 LGHNT, CDR2 FRNRAP. The CDR3 totals 15 residues. V shed 2 bases, J shed 5 bases, and the junction held 7 bases outside the gene matches. The CDR3 region is CASGLMAGVIDTQYF. Written as DNA, the CDR3 is TGTGCTAGTGGTTTGATGGCGGGAGTCATAGATACGCAGTATTTT.

The genes are TRBV6-5 and TRBJ2-7; TRBD1 matches 7 bases. Germline lookup yields CDR1 MNHEY and CDR2 SVGAGI. V trimming: 8 bases; J trimming: 6 bases; junction bases outside the gene matches: 10. The CDR3 contains 13 residues. The CDR3 region is CASGNRGDLEQYF. CDR3 DNA: TGTGCCAGCGGGAACAGGGGTGATCTCGAGCAGTACTTC.

The chain is built from TRBV4-1 and TRBJ1-5, with D hard to call. Germline V lookup: CDR1 MGHRA, CDR2 YSYEKL. The CDR3 contains 14 residues. Trimming shortened V by 1 base and J by 4 bases, and 8 bases separated the two germline ends. The CDR3 sequence is CASSQVRANQPQHF. The CDR3 DNA reads TGCGCCAGCAGCCAAGTACGAGCAAATCAGCCCCAGCATTTT.

The chain joins TRBV6-4 to TRBJ2-1; D is tentatively TRBD1 or TRBD2 (5 bases each). Per the germline V gene, CDR1 is MRHNA and CDR2 is SNTAGT. This CDR3 spans 15 amino acids. Trimming cost V 1 base and J 8 bases, with 15 bases left between them. The CDR3 nucleotides read TGTGCCAGCAGTGACTTTGAGGGGAGTGTAGATGAGCAGTTCTTC. Protein product: CASSDFEGSVDEQFF.

This chain connects TRBV6-5 to TRBJ2-7; D possibly corresponds to TRBD1 (5 bases). In germline, CDR1 is MNHEY, CDR2 SVGAGI. There are 12 residues in the CDR3. The V gene lost 5 bases and the J gene lost 4 bases, with 9 bases spanning the gap. The CDR3 region is CASSEGVYEQYF. The CDR3 nucleotides are TGTGCCAGCAGTGAAGGGGTGTACGAGCAGTACTTC.

The V and J genes are TRBV15 and TRBJ2-1; no clear D. The CDR3 has 12 amino acids. V was trimmed by 3 bases and J by 6 bases, leaving 6 bases between them. Germline V CDR1 and CDR2: LNHNV, YYDKDF (reference sequence). The CDR3 DNA reads as TGTGCCACCAGCAGTAAAGGCAATGAGCAGTTCTTC. It encodes CATSSKGNEQFF.

The CDR3, as DNA: TGTGCCAGCAGTTACGGTGAAGGCTACGAGCAGTACTTC. This encodes CASSYGEGYEQYF. V usage is TRBV6-5 and J usage is TRBJ2-7; D gene ambiguous. Germline CDR1 and CDR2: MNHEY and SVGAGI. V was trimmed by 2 bases and J by 3 bases, leaving 8 bases between them. The CDR3 loop spans 13 amino acids.

CDR3 residues: CASSLEGGYSEQYF. The CDR3 DNA sequence: TGTGCCAGCAGCTTAGAGGGAGGTTATAGCGAGCAGTACTTC. This sequence joins TRBV7-3 and TRBJ2-7; TRBD2 is a possible D gene (6 bases). The germline V gene has CDR1 SGHTA and CDR2 FQGTGA. There are 14 residues in the CDR3. The V end was cut by 2 bases, the J end by 6 bases, with 14 bases between. The full variable domain, in which reference TRBV7-3 and TRBJ2-7 provide the parts outside the CDR3, is GAGVSQTPSNKVTEKGKYVELRCDPISGHTALYWYRQSLGQGPEFLIYFQGTGAADDSGLPNDRFFAVRPEGSVSTLKIQRTERGDSAVYLCASSLEGGYSEQYFGPGTRLTVT.

The chain couples TRBV28 to TRBJ1-3, with no clear D. This CDR3 is built from 13 residues. Trimming stripped 1 base from V and 4 bases from J, with 5 bases between. Germline lookup yields CDR1 MDHEN and CDR2 SYDVKM. This CDR3 is CASSLLQGNTIYF. The CDR3 DNA reads TGTGCCAGCAGTTTATTGCAAGGAAACACCATATATTTT.